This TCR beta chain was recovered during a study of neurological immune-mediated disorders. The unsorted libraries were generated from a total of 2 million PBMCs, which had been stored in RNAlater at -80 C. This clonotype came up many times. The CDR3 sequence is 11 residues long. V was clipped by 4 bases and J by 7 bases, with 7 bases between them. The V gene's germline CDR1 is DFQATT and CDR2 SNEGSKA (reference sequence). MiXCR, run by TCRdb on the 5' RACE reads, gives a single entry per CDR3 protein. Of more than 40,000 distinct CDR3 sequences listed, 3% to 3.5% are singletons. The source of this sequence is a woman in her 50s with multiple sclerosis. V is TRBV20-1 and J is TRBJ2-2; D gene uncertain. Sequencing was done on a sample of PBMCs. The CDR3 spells CSATDFGELFF. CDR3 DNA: TGCAGTGCTACCGATTTCGGGGAGCTGTTTTTT.